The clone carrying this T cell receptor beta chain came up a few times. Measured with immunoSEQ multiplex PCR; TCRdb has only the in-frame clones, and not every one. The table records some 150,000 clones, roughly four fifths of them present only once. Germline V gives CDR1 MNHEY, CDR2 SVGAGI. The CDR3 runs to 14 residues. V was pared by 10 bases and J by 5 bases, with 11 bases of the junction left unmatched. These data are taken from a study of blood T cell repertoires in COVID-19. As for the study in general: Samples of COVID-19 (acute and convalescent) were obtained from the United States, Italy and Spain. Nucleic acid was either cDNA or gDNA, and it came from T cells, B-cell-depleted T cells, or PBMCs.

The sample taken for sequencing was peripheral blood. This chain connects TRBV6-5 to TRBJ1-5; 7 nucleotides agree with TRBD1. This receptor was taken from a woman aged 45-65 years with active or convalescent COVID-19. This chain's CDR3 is CATSLGTAYQPQHF. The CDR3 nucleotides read TGTGCCACTTCTCTGGGGACAGCGTATCAGCCCCAGCATTTT.